This entry describes one T cell receptor (beta chain). Its antigen is not identified. RNA transcripts served as the template for amplifying TCR beta CDR3 regions. HTBI primers drove first-round RT-PCR of the TCR CDR3. TCRdb ran MiXCR on the multiplex PCR reads and lists one entry per CDR3 protein. The data contain 270,000 or so distinct CDR3 sequences, less than 30% of them singletons. Patients aged 18 to 65 with hyperthyroidism were newly diagnosed, with duration under 2 months. This sample is drawn from a study of T cells in Graves' hyperthyroidism and ophthalmopathy. Background on the study: Peripheral blood was secured at the point of initial diagnosis, before any treatment.

Broader study findings: Blood also held most thyroid clonotypes expanded beyond 0.001.

Input material: blood. The receptor was derived from a man aged 40-50 years with Graves' hyperthyroidism that later progressed to Graves' ophthalmopathy.

CDR3 nucleotides: TGCAGTGCTTTCTCAGGGACTCTGAGCTCCTACGAGCAGTACTTC. It yields the protein CSAFSGTLSSYEQYF. V gene TRBV20-1 combines with J gene TRBJ2-7; D is possibly TRBD2 (6 bases). Trimming shortened V by 5 bases and J by 0 bases, and 17 bases separated the two germline ends. From germline, CDR1 is DFQATT and CDR2 SNEGSKA (reference sequence). The CDR3 spans 15 residues.